One sample yielded the 16 T cell receptor beta chains listed below, sequenced in a study of cytomegalovirus exposure and HLA in healthy donors. Data came from immunoSEQ multiplex PCR; TCRdb stores just in-frame clones and leaves some out. The sample holds over 150,000 clones, around nine tenths seen once. Sequences were obtained from PBMCs. The receptors here all came from a man aged 18 to 29 in good health and CMV-seropositive.

J is TRBJ2-7 and V is TRBV7-3, with TRBD1 as a possible D gene (6 bases). The CDR3 covers 15 residues. V was pared by 4 bases and J by 3 bases, with 16 bases between. The germline V gene has CDR1 SGHTA and CDR2 FQGTGA. The CDR3 DNA is TGTGCCAGCAGCTACATGACAGGCACGGGCTACGAGCAGTACTTC. Its protein is CASSYMTGTGYEQYF.

This clone came up once. The V and J genes are TRBV7-8 and TRBJ2-2, with 9 bases identical to TRBD2. Germline-derived CDR1 and CDR2 are SGHVS and FQNEAQ. V was pared by 1 base and J by 7 bases, with 1 base of the junction left unmatched. This CDR3 is built from 14 residues. The CDR3 reads CASSLVREGGELFF. The CDR3 coding sequence is TGTGCCAGCAGCTTAGTGCGGGAGGGCGGGGAGCTGTTTTTT.

The rearrangement uses TRBV6-5 and TRBJ2-1; 11 nucleotides align to TRBD2. The CDR3 is made up of 15 amino acids. Germline V gene sequence: CDR1 MNHEY, CDR2 SVGAGI. The ends lost 6 bases at V and 5 bases at J; junction bases unmatched: 6. The CDR3 loop is CASSLQLAGDNEQFF. The CDR3, as DNA: TGTGCCAGCAGCCTTCAACTAGCGGGAGACAATGAGCAGTTCTTC.

The J gene is TRBJ2-1, the V gene TRBV5-1, with D possibly matching TRBD2 (5 bases). The V and J ends lost 4 bases and 0 bases respectively, with 8 bases between them. Germline values: CDR1 SGHRS, CDR2 YFSETQ. CDR3 length: 14 residues. CDR3 sequence reads: CASSAEGSYNEQFF. The CDR3 nucleotides read TGCGCCAGCAGCGCAGAGGGCTCCTACAATGAGCAGTTCTTC.

This chain uses TRBV19 with TRBJ2-7; 9 bases match TRBD2. The CDR3 has 13 amino acids. Germline lookup yields CDR1 LNHDA and CDR2 SQIVND (reference sequence). V trimming: 3 bases; J trimming: 4 bases; junction bases outside the gene matches: 1. CDR3: CASSITSGYEQYF. DNA of the CDR3: TGTGCCAGTAGTATTACTAGCGGGTACGAGCAGTACTTC.

The chain joins TRBV6-1 to TRBJ2-7; 12 bases align to TRBD1. The CDR3 covers 15 residues. Trimming cost V 7 bases and J 1 base; bases outside gene matches: 5. Germline-derived CDR1 and CDR2 are MNHNS and SASEGT. CDR3 DNA: TGTGCCAGCATCCCGGGACAGGGGGCTTCCTACGAGCAGTACTTC. It specifies CASIPGQGASYEQYF.

This chain links TRBV6-1 with TRBJ2-7; D is perhaps TRBD1 (5 bases). There are 13 residues in the CDR3. The germline CDR1 and CDR2 sequences are MNHNS and SASEGT. Trimming cost V 3 bases and J 2 bases, with 8 bases left between them. In DNA form, the CDR3 reads TGTGCCAGCAGTGAGTCAGGGACCTACGAGCAGTACTTC. Encoded protein: CASSESGTYEQYF.

The chain couples TRBV13 to TRBJ1-2; 12 nucleotides match TRBD1. This CDR3 is 14 amino acids long. Germline assignment: CDR1 PRHDT and CDR2 FYEKMQ (reference sequence). V gave up 8 bases and J gave up 6 bases; unmatched junction bases: 7. The CDR3 reads CASAGTGGADGYTF. The CDR3 DNA sequence: TGTGCCAGCGCCGGGACAGGGGGCGCCGATGGCTACACCTTC.

This rearrangement joins TRBV28 to TRBJ1-5, with TRBD1 identical over 9 bases. There are 15 residues in the CDR3. Germline trimming cut 5 bases from V and 5 bases from J; bases unmatched to any gene: 7. Germline V gene sequence: CDR1 MDHEN, CDR2 SYDVKM. CDR3 sequence: CASSTYGTGYQPQHF. As DNA, the CDR3 is TGTGCCAGCAGTACTTATGGGACAGGGTATCAGCCCCAGCATTTT.

This chain joins TRBV5-1 and TRBJ2-3, with TRBD2 identical over 11 bases. CDR1 and CDR2 from the germline V gene are SGHRS and YFSETQ. With 4 bases clipped from V and 6 bases from J, the junction kept 7 bases outside the gene matches. There are 15 residues in the CDR3. CDR3 sequence: CASSATSGSGDTQYF. CDR3 nucleotides: TGCGCCAGCAGCGCAACTAGCGGGAGTGGGGATACGCAGTATTTT.

The chain joins TRBV7-9 to TRBJ2-1, with 7 positions matching TRBD2. V lost 5 bases to trimming and J lost 0 bases; unmatched junction nucleotides: 10. Germline V lookup: CDR1 SEHNR, CDR2 FQNEAQ (reference sequence). CDR3 length: 17 amino acids. CDR3 protein: CASSRGGGSSSYNEQFF. CDR3 bases: TGTGCCAGCAGCCGCGGTGGCGGGAGTAGCTCCTACAATGAGCAGTTCTTC.

The chain links TRBV19 to TRBJ2-7; 8 bases are a match to TRBD1. The length of the CDR3 is 14 residues. The ends lost 3 bases at V and 5 bases at J; junction bases unmatched: 6. Germline V gene lookup returns CDR1 LNHDA and CDR2 SQIVND (reference sequence). Here the CDR3 reads CASSIRTGSDEQYF. Written as DNA, the CDR3 is TGTGCCAGTAGTATTCGGACAGGGTCAGACGAGCAGTACTTC.

This chain links TRBV28 with TRBJ2-7; 12 bases align to TRBD2. CDR3 length equals 16 residues. The germline V gene has CDR1 MDHEN and CDR2 SYDVKM. The V segment lost 8 bases and the J segment 5 bases; nucleotides outside the gene matches: 13. The CDR3 spells CASGRASGRAFDEQYF. CDR3 DNA: TGTGCCAGCGGTCGGGCTAGCGGGAGGGCCTTTGACGAGCAGTACTTC. The full variable domain, rest sourced from reference TRBV28 and TRBJ2-7, is DVKVTQSSRYLVKRTGEKVFLECVQDMDHENMFWYRQDPGLGLRLIYFSYDVKMKEKGDIPEGYSVSREKKERFSLILESASTNQTSMYLCASGRASGRAFDEQYFGPGTRLTVT.

DNA for the CDR3: TGTGCCAGCAGTTTCCAGCTAGGGGCCTACGAGCAGTACTTC. Protein product: CASSFQLGAYEQYF. The chain couples TRBV28 to TRBJ2-7, with D maybe TRBD1 (5 bases). Germline V gene data show CDR1 as MDHEN and CDR2 as SYDVKM. CDR3 length: 14 amino acids. The V and J ends lost 3 bases and 2 bases respectively, with 11 bases between them.

Here the CDR3 reads CASTTYGTGDNEQFF. For the CDR3, the DNA is TGTGCCAGCACCACCTATGGGACAGGGGACAATGAGCAGTTCTTC. This chain links TRBV28 with TRBJ2-1, with 10 bases matching TRBD1. This CDR3 spans 15 amino acids. Germline V lookup: CDR1 MDHEN, CDR2 SYDVKM. J gave up 5 bases and V 7 bases, and 8 bases lay outside the gene matches.

Comments on this clone: A junction boundary mismatches the germline segment, possibly from a read error. CDR3 nucleotides: TGTGCCAGCAGAGAGGGAATATATAGACAAGCGACCCAGTACTTC. Translated, it gives CASREGIYRQATQYF. V usage is TRBV6-1 and J usage is TRBJ2-5, with D maybe TRBD2 (5 bases). Germline V lookup: CDR1 MNHNS, CDR2 SASEGT. The CDR3 covers 15 residues.